A selection of T cell receptor beta chains follows, all from one sample in a study of post-analysis software for immune sequencing data. TCRdb recomputed calls from the PCR reads with MiXCR, one row per CDR3 protein. Among approximately 250,000 distinct CDR3 sequences listed, 30% to 45% were seen once. Sequences were obtained from blood. These receptors all come from a girl aged 5 to 17 with multiple sclerosis. The CDR3 runs from the conserved cysteine through the conserved F or W. Each record gives: CDR3 DNA, CDR3 protein, J gene, clone size, V gene, D gene. A D gene is named only where the DNA matches it firmly. Expanded clones get a size class; other rows say once, few or many, or leave the size out.

CDR3 DNA: TGTGCCAGCAGCCAAGAAGGGACTAGCGGGAGTTCTGGGTCTAGCACAGATACGCAGTATTTT; CDR3 protein: CASSQEGTSGSSGSSTDTQYF; J gene: TRBJ2-3; clone size: once; V gene: TRBV3-1; D gene: TRBD2
CDR3 DNA: TGTGCCAGCAGCAAAAACAGTGACACTGAAGCTTTCTTT; CDR3 protein: CASSKNSDTEAFF; J gene: TRBJ1-1; clone size: once; V gene: TRBV7-3; D gene: -
CDR3 DNA: TGCAGTGCTACCCCGGACACGTACAATGAGCAGTTCTTC; CDR3 protein: CSATPDTYNEQFF; J gene: TRBJ2-1; clone size: many; V gene: TRBV20-1; D gene: -
CDR3 DNA: TGTGCCATCAGTGAGTCGACTCTGGAGGTACAAGAGACCCAGTACTTC; CDR3 protein: CAISESTLEVQETQYF; J gene: TRBJ2-5; clone size: many; V gene: TRBV10-3; D gene: -
CDR3 DNA: TGTGCCAGCAGCTTAGCGCACCAAGAGACCCAGTACTTC; CDR3 protein: CASSLAHQETQYF; J gene: TRBJ2-5; clone size: -; V gene: TRBV7-2; D gene: -
CDR3 DNA: TGTGCCAGCAGTTCCAGGGAAAGCTCCTACAATGAGCAGTTCTTC; CDR3 protein: CASSSRESSYNEQFF; J gene: TRBJ2-1; clone size: many; V gene: TRBV12-3/TRBV12-4; D gene: -
CDR3 DNA: TGTGCCAGCAGCCGACTAGCGGGTTTCAATGAGCAGTTCTTC; CDR3 protein: CASSRLAGFNEQFF; J gene: TRBJ2-1; clone size: -; V gene: TRBV3-1; D gene: TRBD2
CDR3 DNA: TGCGCCAGCAGCTTGAACAGTCCGTCCACAGATACGCAGTATTTT; CDR3 protein: CASSLNSPSTDTQYF; J gene: TRBJ2-3; clone size: many; V gene: TRBV5-1; D gene: -
CDR3 DNA: TGTGCCAGCAGTTTAATAAGTAACTATGGCTACACCTTC; CDR3 protein: CASSLISNYGYTF; J gene: TRBJ1-2; clone size: many; V gene: TRBV12-3/TRBV12-4; D gene: -
CDR3 DNA: TGTGCCAGCAGCCCTCGGACTAGTTATTCCGGTGAGCAGTTCTTC; CDR3 protein: CASSPRTSYSGEQFF; J gene: TRBJ2-1; clone size: many; V gene: TRBV7-9; D gene: TRBD2
CDR3 DNA: TGCGCCAGCAGCTGGCTAGCGGGGGGGCCCAATGAGCAGTTCTTC; CDR3 protein: CASSWLAGGPNEQFF; J gene: TRBJ2-1; clone size: once; V gene: TRBV5-1; D gene: TRBD2
CDR3 DNA: TGTGCCACCAGTGAGTCGTGGACGCGCAATCAGCCCCAGCATTTT; CDR3 protein: CATSESWTRNQPQHF; J gene: TRBJ1-5; clone size: -; V gene: TRBV24-1; D gene: -
CDR3 DNA: TGCAGCGTTGACAGGGAATCCTTAGGCTACACCTTC; CDR3 protein: CSVDRESLGYTF; J gene: TRBJ1-2; clone size: -; V gene: TRBV29-1; D gene: -
CDR3 DNA: TGTGCCAGCATCTCATCCAGCGGGGTCGGCTACACCTTC; CDR3 protein: CASISSSGVGYTF; J gene: TRBJ1-2; clone size: many; V gene: TRBV28; D gene: -
CDR3 DNA: TGCAGTGCTAGACTCCCCATGTCATCTAGCGGGTGGGCCGATGAGCAGTTCTTC; CDR3 protein: CSARLPMSSSGWADEQFF; J gene: TRBJ2-1; clone size: many; V gene: TRBV20-1; D gene: TRBD2
CDR3 DNA: TGTGCCAGCAGTCCGGGCGGCTACACCTTC; CDR3 protein: CASSPGGYTF; J gene: TRBJ1-2; clone size: few; V gene: TRBV6-6; D gene: -
CDR3 DNA: TGTGCCAGCAGTTCGGGGGGAGCGGCGGAGACCCAGTACTTC; CDR3 protein: CASSSGGAAETQYF; J gene: TRBJ2-5; clone size: many; V gene: TRBV2; D gene: TRBD2
CDR3 DNA: TGTGCCAGCAGTCCCCGATTCCCCTACGAGCAGTACTTC; CDR3 protein: CASSPRFPYEQYF; J gene: TRBJ2-7; clone size: few; V gene: TRBV12-3/TRBV12-4; D gene: -
CDR3 DNA: TGTGCCAGCAGCTTGACTAGTTGGGGAGAGACCCAGTACTTC; CDR3 protein: CASSLTSWGETQYF; J gene: TRBJ2-5; clone size: many; V gene: TRBV12-3/TRBV12-4; D gene: -
CDR3 DNA: TGTGCCAGCAGTTACTCCGGGACGGGGAGCGTTAGTGGCTACACCTTC; CDR3 protein: CASSYSGTGSVSGYTF; J gene: TRBJ1-2; clone size: -; V gene: TRBV6-5; D gene: -
CDR3 DNA: TGTGCCAGCGGGCTCTACGACCGGAGTGAGCAGTTCTTC; CDR3 protein: CASGLYDRSEQFF; J gene: TRBJ2-1; clone size: many; V gene: TRBV12-3/TRBV12-4; D gene: -
CDR3 DNA: TGCAGCGTACAGGGGAATGAGCAGTTCTTC; CDR3 protein: CSVQGNEQFF; J gene: TRBJ2-1; clone size: -; V gene: TRBV29-1; D gene: TRBD1
CDR3 DNA: TGTGCCAGCAGCTCCGCCGGTGGGGGGAGCTCCTACGAGCAGTACTTC; CDR3 protein: CASSSAGGGSSYEQYF; J gene: TRBJ2-7; clone size: many; V gene: TRBV7-8; D gene: -
CDR3 DNA: TGTGCCAGCATCACCTTCTTTAAGCAGCCGAACACCGGGGAGCTGTTTTTT; CDR3 protein: CASITFFKQPNTGELFF; J gene: TRBJ2-2; clone size: -; V gene: TRBV12-3/TRBV12-4; D gene: -
CDR3 DNA: TGCAGCGTTACCGGGACAGGGGTTTATAAGGACGGCTACACCTTC; CDR3 protein: CSVTGTGVYKDGYTF; J gene: TRBJ1-2; clone size: -; V gene: TRBV29-1; D gene: TRBD1
CDR3 DNA: TGCAGCGTTAGGCAGACGGAGACCCAGTACTTC; CDR3 protein: CSVRQTETQYF; J gene: TRBJ2-5; clone size: many; V gene: TRBV29-1; D gene: -
CDR3 DNA: TGTGCCACAGCGGCAGGGGCTTTCGACGAGCAGTACTTC; CDR3 protein: CATAAGAFDEQYF; J gene: TRBJ2-7; clone size: -; V gene: TRBV6-1; D gene: -
CDR3 DNA: TGCAGCGTTGAGGGGGGGGACCTATATGCGGGGGGGCCCGGTGAGCAGTTCTTC; CDR3 protein: CSVEGGDLYAGGPGEQFF; J gene: TRBJ2-1; clone size: many; V gene: TRBV29-1; D gene: TRBD2
CDR3 DNA: TGTGCCAGCAGTAGAGCGGGGGGGGGCACAGATACGCAGTATTTT; CDR3 protein: CASSRAGGGTDTQYF; J gene: TRBJ2-3; clone size: many; V gene: TRBV6-5; D gene: TRBD2
CDR3 DNA: TGTGCCAGCAGATCAGACAGGGGACTTAATGAAAAACTGTTTTTT; CDR3 protein: CASRSDRGLNEKLFF; J gene: TRBJ1-4; clone size: -; V gene: TRBV6-5; D gene: TRBD1
CDR3 DNA: TGTGCCAGCAGCCCCGAGGGCGGCGGTATCAATGAGCAGTTCTTC; CDR3 protein: CASSPEGGGINEQFF; J gene: TRBJ2-1; clone size: -; V gene: TRBV27; D gene: -
CDR3 DNA: TGTGCCAGCAGCCAAGCTCGGGGGTTGGATGAGCAGTACTTC; CDR3 protein: CASSQARGLDEQYF; J gene: TRBJ2-7; clone size: -; V gene: TRBV4-2; D gene: -
CDR3 DNA: TGTGCCAGCGGTGACATCGGTGGGGACAATGAGCAGTTCTTC; CDR3 protein: CASGDIGGDNEQFF; J gene: TRBJ2-1; clone size: -; V gene: TRBV6-5; D gene: -
CDR3 DNA: TGTGCCAGCAGCTTAGGCTACAGGACAGGGGCTCTCAATGAGCAGTTCTTC; CDR3 protein: CASSLGYRTGALNEQFF; J gene: TRBJ2-1; clone size: -; V gene: TRBV11-3; D gene: TRBD1
CDR3 DNA: TGTGCCAGCAGCCAAGAGGTGGCTAGCGGGGCCACAGATACGCAGTATTTT; CDR3 protein: CASSQEVASGATDTQYF; J gene: TRBJ2-3; clone size: many; V gene: TRBV3-1; D gene: TRBD2
CDR3 DNA: TGTGCCAGCAGTGTGTCCCTAGCGGGAGACTACGAGCAGTACTTC; CDR3 protein: CASSVSLAGDYEQYF; J gene: TRBJ2-7; clone size: -; V gene: TRBV12-3/TRBV12-4; D gene: TRBD2
CDR3 DNA: TGTGCCAGCAGTTACTCGGCAGGCTACGAGCAGTACTTC; CDR3 protein: CASSYSAGYEQYF; J gene: TRBJ2-7; clone size: many; V gene: TRBV6-5; D gene: -